A single sample gave rise to the 4 T cell receptor beta chains below, sequenced in a study of Graves' ophthalmopathy and Graves' hyperthyroidism. Amplification of TCR beta CDR3 regions used RNA transcripts. RT-PCR was first run with HTBI primers, then multiplex PCR in a second round. TCRdb passed the multiplex PCR reads through MiXCR, listing each CDR3 protein once. This table holds 500,000 to 800,000 distinct CDR3 sequences, more than 40% found once. Sequencing was carried out using peripheral blood. The source is an adult man with Graves' ophthalmopathy.

This clonotype was picked up many times. DNA of the CDR3: TGTGCCAGCAGCGTAGACCACGGCTCCTACGAGCAGTACTTC. Its translation: CASSVDHGSYEQYF. The chain is built from TRBV9 and TRBJ2-7; D unclear. The V gene lost 0 bases and the J gene lost 0 bases, with 7 bases spanning the gap. Per germline, CDR1 SGDLS and CDR2 YYNGEE. The CDR3 extends over 14 amino acids.

This clonotype was recorded many times. The V and J genes are TRBV20-1 and TRBJ1-1; D possibly corresponds to TRBD1 (6 bases). This CDR3 has 13 residues. Between the trimmed V and J ends, which lost 3 bases and 6 bases, there was a span of 14 bases. From germline, CDR1 is DFQATT and CDR2 SNEGSKA (reference sequence). This CDR3 is CSARSRGLPEAFF. In DNA, the CDR3 is TGCAGTGCTAGGAGCAGGGGATTACCTGAAGCTTTCTTT.

The V and J genes are TRBV29-1 and TRBJ2-7; 11 bases fit TRBD2. Germline V gene data show CDR1 as SQVTM and CDR2 as ANQGSEA. This CDR3 has 14 amino acids. Written as DNA, the CDR3 is TGCAGTGCGCGACTAGCGGGGAGCACCTACGAGCAGTACTTC. Translating gives CSARLAGSTYEQYF.

This clonotype was recorded at least ten times. The J gene is TRBJ1-2, the V gene TRBV7-8, with D uncertain. The CDR3 runs to 15 residues. Trimming shortened V by 0 bases and J by 9 bases, and 17 bases separated the two germline ends. Germline V gives CDR1 SGHVS, CDR2 FQNEAQ. In nucleotides, the CDR3 is TGTGCCAGCAGCTTAGCCAGTGTCTCCGTCAGGAGCTACACCTTC. Translation: CASSLASVSVRSYTF.